This T cell receptor (beta chain) derives from a study of cytomegalovirus exposure and HLA in healthy donors. The study's findings and limits: In a later analysis, several top co-occurrence clusters appeared linked to parvovirus B19, influenza, CMV and Epstein-Barr virus.

Primers for the PCR totalled 60 Vbeta and 13 Jbeta. This table comes from immunoSEQ multiplex PCR, and its TCRdb copy is limited to in-frame clones, with some not included. Here the sample spans about 190,000 clones, about 69% being singletons. Worth noting for this clone: Antigen: not known.

This TCR came from a man aged 25 to 45 in good health and CMV-seropositive. The specimen was PBMCs.

The CDR3 spells CASSLARTGLSYGYTF. Here the CDR3 DNA reads TGTGCCAGCAGCTTGGCCAGAACAGGGTTGAGCTATGGCTACACCTTC. V gene TRBV7-2 combines with J gene TRBJ1-2; D might be TRBD1 (6 bases). The CDR3 is made up of 16 amino acids. Germline V CDR1 and CDR2: SGHTA, FQGNSA. Trimming cost V 3 bases and J 4 bases, with 18 bases left between them. Full variable domain (remainder filled in from reference TRBV7-2 and TRBJ1-2): GAGVSQSPSNKVTEKGKDVELRCDPISGHTALYWYRQSLGQGLEFLIYFQGNSAPDKSGLPSDRFSAERTGGSVSTLTIQRTQQEDSAVYLCASSLARTGLSYGYTFGSGTRLTVV.